This T cell receptor (beta chain) was identified during a study of T cells in Graves' hyperthyroidism and ophthalmopathy. Researchers took RNA transcripts and amplified the TCR beta CDR3 regions from them. The HTBI primer set drove a first-round RT-PCR of the TCR CDR3. One entry per CDR3 protein results from TCRdb running MiXCR on the multiplex PCR reads. This sample has hundreds of thousands of distinct CDR3 sequences, with more than 14% found just once. This CDR3 contains 14 residues. Germline-derived CDR1 and CDR2 are MNHEY and SVGEGT. The V end was cut by 7 bases, the J end by 0 bases, with 13 bases between.

The source of this sequence is a woman in her forties or fifties with Graves' ophthalmopathy. Material for sequencing was blood. The gene calls are TRBV6-2 or TRBV6-3 and TRBJ2-7; D not resolved. The CDR3 spells CASTISRNSYEQYF. CDR3 nucleotides: TGTGCCAGCACTATCTCACGAAACTCCTACGAGCAGTACTTC.